The 10 T cell receptor beta chains presented below share a single source sample, sequenced in a study of spatial heterogeneity in lung cancer. TCRdb passed the 5' RACE reads through MiXCR, listing each CDR3 protein once. The profile shows around 100,000 distinct CDR3 sequences, 10% to 12% of them singletons. Described time point: blood at routine non-recurrence follow-up after resection. Material: PBMCs, obtained at follow-up. Receptors were obtained from a female donor with early-stage non-small cell lung cancer.

This clonotype was counted ten times or more. The V and J genes are TRBV12-3 or TRBV12-4 and TRBJ1-5; 7 bases line up with TRBD1. The CDR3 contains 15 residues. J lost 6 bases, V lost 7 bases, and 12 bases had no gene match. CDR3 region: CASTIDWTGAQPQHF. Written as DNA, the CDR3 is TGTGCCAGCACCATAGATTGGACAGGAGCTCAGCCCCAGCATTTT.

This clonotype has a count of ten or more. V gene TRBV20-1 combines with J gene TRBJ2-3; the match to TRBD2 covers 7 bases. There are 15 residues in the CDR3. Germline loops: CDR1 DFQATT, CDR2 SNEGSKA (reference sequence). Trimming took 7 bases from V and 2 from J; bases not matched to a gene: 12. This chain's CDR3 is CSGGVREKATDTQYF. CDR3 nucleotides: TGCAGTGGCGGTGTGCGGGAGAAGGCCACAGATACGCAGTATTTT.

This chain connects TRBV6-5 to TRBJ1-6; no clear D. The V and J ends lost 4 bases and 0 bases respectively, with 10 bases between them. Germline CDR1 reads MNHEY; CDR2 reads SVGAGI. The CDR3 loop spans 16 amino acids. The CDR3: CASSLQESSYNSPLHF. Here the CDR3 DNA reads TGTGCCAGCAGTTTGCAGGAGAGCTCCTATAATTCACCCCTCCACTTT.

The rearrangement uses TRBV7-3 and TRBJ2-1; no clear D gene. The CDR3 totals 19 residues. Germline V gene data show CDR1 as SGHTA and CDR2 as FQGTGA. V shed 5 bases and J shed 2 bases, with 25 bases lying between them. As DNA, the CDR3 is TGTGCCAGCAGCCAATACGTCCCGAGCGAGCCCCTAACCTACAATGAGCAGTTCTTC. This gives the protein CASSQYVPSEPLTYNEQFF.

This clonotype was found a few times. This chain connects TRBV12-3 or TRBV12-4 to TRBJ2-1; D possibly corresponds to TRBD1 (5 bases). There are 14 residues in the CDR3. Deletions cut 5 bases from V and 5 bases from J, with 13 bases between. The CDR3 reads CASSPGNSNNEQFF. CDR3 DNA: TGTGCCAGCAGTCCAGGGAACAGCAACAATGAGCAGTTCTTC.

This clonotype was counted ten times or more. The CDR3: CASSQPGPSDEQYF. The CDR3 DNA sequence: TGTGCCAGCAGCCAACCGGGGCCTTCGGACGAGCAGTACTTC. The rearrangement links TRBV4-2 to TRBJ2-7; the D gene could be TRBD1 or TRBD2 (5 bases each). Germline V gene sequence: CDR1 LGHNA, CDR2 YNFKEQ. V was clipped by 2 bases and J by 5 bases, with 13 bases between them. The CDR3 runs 14 residues.

This chain joins TRBV28 and TRBJ2-5; D unresolved. The germline CDR1 and CDR2 sequences are MDHEN and SYDVKM. The CDR3 extends over 12 amino acids. Between the trimmed V and J ends, which lost 3 bases and 6 bases, there was a span of 8 bases. CDR3 amino acids: CASSFSRKTQYF. Written as DNA, the CDR3 is TGTGCCAGCAGTTTTTCAAGAAAGACCCAGTACTTC.

This chain joins TRBV25-1 and TRBJ2-1; 8 bases map to TRBD2. The J segment lost 10 bases and the V segment lost 1 base, leaving 9 bases of the junction unmatched. Per germline, CDR1 MGHDK and CDR2 SYGVNS. CDR3 size: 15 residues. The CDR3 reads CASSESSGRSAEQFF. DNA of the CDR3: TGTGCCAGCAGTGAATCAAGCGGGAGATCGGCAGAGCAGTTCTTC. Complete variable domain (other parts from reference TRBV25-1 and TRBJ2-1): EADIYQTPRYLVIGTGKKITLECSQTMGHDKMYWYQQDPGMELHLIHYSYGVNSTEKGDLSSESTVSRIRTEHFPLTLESARPSHTSQYLCASSESSGRSAEQFFGPGTRLTVL.

This clonotype was counted a few times. The chain is built from TRBV6-2 or TRBV6-3 and TRBJ2-2; D not certain. The length of the CDR3 is 12 residues. With 5 bases removed from V and 5 bases from J, the gap between germline ends came to 6 bases. The V gene's germline CDR1 is MNHEY and CDR2 SVGEGT. The CDR3 coding sequence is TGTGCCAGCAGTCTTATAACCGGGGAGCTGTTTTTT. This encodes CASSLITGELFF.

The chain employs TRBV5-4 and TRBJ1-4; 9 bases are a match to TRBD1. V gave up 3 bases and J gave up 10 bases; unmatched junction bases: 16. The germline V gene encodes CDR1 SGHNT and CDR2 YYREEE (reference sequence). The CDR3 consists of 17 residues. The CDR3, as DNA: TGTGCCAGCAGCTCAACGGGACAGGGCTCCCCTTGGGCAAAACTGTTTTTT. Amino acid sequence: CASSSTGQGSPWAKLFF.